Presented here are 29 T cell receptor beta chains from one specimen sequenced in a study of shared clonotypes between healthy human individuals (dated by TCRdb to about 2020). CD8 naive samples consisted of CD45RO-negative cells that were positively selected for CCR7, yielding a CD45RA+CCR7+ population without TemRA cells. Library prep was done by the immunoSEQ multiplex PCR assay. In its TCRdb copy, this immuneACCESS table keeps in-frame sequences only and misses some clones. Where compared with another copy, unresolved V genes explain less than half of these, and the others have no known cause. Present in this sample are approximately 2,200,000 clones, about 93% of which were seen just once. The ten largest clones add up to approximately 1.7% of the sample. Sequenced material: naive CD8+ T cells from PBMCs. In the paper's terms, the cell subset or site label means: CD45RA+CCR7+. Receptors originate from a man aged 18-30 years in good health. Some clones in this sample may be carry-over from other donors' samples.

A remark on this clone: This CDR3 is also generated by other DNA sequences in the sample. The chain combines TRBV29-1 with TRBJ2-7; a weak D match, TRBD1 (5 bases). In germline, CDR1 is SQVTM, CDR2 ANQGSEA. Trimming took off 1 base at V and 2 bases at J, with 6 bases between the two ends. The CDR3 is 12 residues long. CDR3 in DNA: TGCAGCGTTGAAGGGGGCCCCTACGAGCAGTACTTC. This encodes CSVEGGPYEQYF.

The chain uses TRBV4-1 and TRBJ2-1; 9 positions match TRBD1. With 4 bases clipped from V and 8 bases from J, the junction kept 18 bases outside the gene matches. The CDR3 is 18 residues long. Germline CDR1 and CDR2: MGHRA and YSYEKL. The DNA of the CDR3 is TGCGCCAGCAGCCGCAAACACCTTGGACAGGGGACTTCGGATGAGCAGTTCTTC. The encoded protein is CASSRKHLGQGTSDEQFF.

This sequence joins TRBV9 and TRBJ1-2; 9 positions agree with TRBD1. The CDR3 totals 16 residues. Germline CDR1 is SGDLS and CDR2 is YYNGEE. V was pared by 3 bases and J by 8 bases, with 14 bases of the junction left unmatched. This chain's CDR3 is CASSAYLGTGRVGYTF. The CDR3 region has the DNA TGTGCCAGCAGCGCTTACCTGGGGACAGGGCGAGTGGGCTACACCTTC.

Remarks on this clone: Within the sample, other DNA sequences also encode this same CDR3. The rearrangement links TRBV19 to TRBJ2-7, with D possibly matching TRBD2 (6 bases). Germline-derived CDR1 and CDR2 are LNHDA and SQIVND (reference sequence). V dropped 1 base and J dropped 2 bases, with 6 bases sitting between them. The CDR3 loop spans 13 amino acids. The CDR3 DNA sequence: TGTGCCAGTAGTATAGGGGGGGCCTACGAGCAGTACTTC. This sequence encodes CASSIGGAYEQYF. The full variable domain, completed using reference TRBV19 and TRBJ2-7, is DGGITQSPKYLFRKEGQNVTLSCEQNLNHDAMYWYRQDPGQGLRLIYYSQIVNDFQKGDIAEGYSVSREKKESFPLTVTSAQKNPTAFYLCASSIGGAYEQYFGPGTRLTVT.

This chain connects TRBV19 to TRBJ1-1; the D gene is possibly TRBD1 (5 bases). Looked up from germline, CDR1 is LNHDA and CDR2 is SQIVND (reference sequence). The CDR3 has 15 amino acids. The ends were cut back, 4 bases at V and 1 base at J, with 13 bases in the middle. The CDR3 DNA is TGTGCCAGTAGTACCTTTGGGGCGCGGAACACTGAAGCTTTCTTT. Its protein is CASSTFGARNTEAFF. The entire variable domain, with the rest obtained from reference TRBV19 and TRBJ1-1, is as follows: DGGITQSPKYLFRKEGQNVTLSCEQNLNHDAMYWYRQDPGQGLRLIYYSQIVNDFQKGDIAEGYSVSREKKESFPLTVTSAQKNPTAFYLCASSTFGARNTEAFFGQGTRLTVV.

The rearrangement uses TRBV10-3 and TRBJ1-2, with TRBD1 identical over 11 bases. J lost 0 bases, V lost 7 bases, and 4 bases had no gene match. Germline values: CDR1 ENHRY, CDR2 SYGVKD. The CDR3 consists of 15 residues. The CDR3 is CAITGGQGANYGYTF. The CDR3 DNA reads TGTGCCATCACAGGGGGACAGGGGGCTAACTATGGCTACACCTTC.

The chain recombines TRBV27 with TRBJ2-2, with D possibly being TRBD2 (5 bases). Trimming cost V 7 bases and J 1 base, with 10 bases left between them. Germline lookup yields CDR1 MNHEY and CDR2 SMNVEV (reference sequence). The CDR3 extends over 14 amino acids. The CDR3 DNA follows: TGTGCCAGCAACAAAGGAGGGAACACCGGGGAGCTGTTTTTT. It translates to CASNKGGNTGELFF.

The gene calls are TRBV4-1 and TRBJ2-2; D may be TRBD1 (5 bases). Trimming pared 8 bases from V and 6 bases from J, leaving 13 bases between. Germline loops: CDR1 MGHRA, CDR2 YSYEKL. There are 13 residues in the CDR3. The chain's CDR3 is CASGVGAAGELFF. CDR3 in DNA: TGCGCCAGCGGGGTAGGGGCGGCCGGGGAGCTGTTTTTT.

In the case of this clone: One end of the junction is discordant with germline, which a read error may explain. The CDR3 protein is CASSQRDSWPDTQYF. DNA of the CDR3: TGTGCCAGCAGCCAACGGGACTCCTGGCCAGATACGCAGTATTTT. The rearrangement joins TRBV4-1 to TRBJ2-3; D may be TRBD2 (6 bases). Germline V gene lookup returns CDR1 MGHRA and CDR2 YSYEKL. This CDR3 spans 15 amino acids.

The chain joins TRBV7-2 to TRBJ2-7; 7 bases are shared with TRBD1. Per the germline V gene, CDR1 is SGHTA and CDR2 is FQGNSA. The CDR3 is made up of 14 amino acids. With V trimmed by 7 bases and J by 2 bases, 8 bases remained unmatched. In nucleotides, the CDR3 is TGTGCCAGCACCGATCGGGACAGTCCCTACGAGCAGTACTTC. Protein: CASTDRDSPYEQYF.

As DNA, the CDR3 is TGTGCCAGCAGCCCAGGGCTCCGGGACACGGTCTATGGCTACACCTTC. This encodes CASSPGLRDTVYGYTF. The chain uses TRBV7-9 and TRBJ1-2; perhaps TRBD1 as D (6 bases). CDR3 length: 16 amino acids. Trimming removed 5 bases from V and 4 bases from J, with 20 bases in between. Germline CDR1 reads SEHNR; CDR2 reads FQNEAQ (reference sequence). Filled out from reference TRBV7-9 and TRBJ1-2, the complete variable domain reads DTGVSQNPRHKITKRGQNVTFRCDPISEHNRLYWYRQTLGQGPEFLTYFQNEAQLEKSRLLSDRFSAERPKGSFSTLEIQRTEQGDSAMYLCASSPGLRDTVYGYTFGSGTRLTVV.

The chain has TRBV10-3 and TRBJ2-7; maybe TRBD2 (5 bases). Trimming pared 9 bases from V and 0 bases from J, leaving 9 bases between. CDR3 length: 12 amino acids. Germline V lookup: CDR1 ENHRY, CDR2 SYGVKD. CDR3 DNA: TGTGCCATACGGACTGACTCCTACGAGCAGTACTTC. It encodes CAIRTDSYEQYF.

The chain combines TRBV10-1 with TRBJ1-1; D unresolved. CDR3 size: 12 residues. Trimming cost V 8 bases and J 1 base, with 8 bases left between them. Germline CDR1 WNHNN, CDR2 SYGVQD (reference sequence). The CDR3 region has the DNA TGCGCCAGCCCGAACCAGAACACTGAAGCTTTCTTT. Its protein is CASPNQNTEAFF.

The chain employs TRBV9 and TRBJ2-2, with D uncertain. CDR3 length equals 14 residues. CDR1 and CDR2 from the germline V gene are SGDLS and YYNGEE. Trimming took 0 bases from V and 3 from J, leaving 6 bases between them. CDR3 in amino acids: CASSVGKYTGELFF. As DNA, the CDR3 is TGTGCCAGCAGCGTAGGAAAATACACCGGGGAGCTGTTTTTT.

This clone is a singleton in its sample. The chain joins TRBV27 to TRBJ2-6; D gene unclear. Germline CDR1 reads MNHEY; CDR2 reads SMNVEV (reference sequence). The CDR3 consists of 13 residues. Trimming took off 6 bases at V and 2 bases at J, with 5 bases between the two ends. CDR3 in amino acids: CASSHAGANVLTF. Written as DNA, the CDR3 is TGTGCCAGCAGCCACGCTGGGGCCAACGTCCTGACTTTC.

This chain uses TRBV4-1 with TRBJ1-5; D perhaps matches TRBD1 (5 bases). The CDR3 spans 14 residues. Trimming removed 5 bases from V and 5 bases from J, with 13 bases in between. Germline loops: CDR1 MGHRA, CDR2 YSYEKL. The CDR3, as DNA: TGCGCCAGCAGCTCGCCAGGGCACTATCAGCCCCAGCATTTT. Its translation: CASSSPGHYQPQHF.

To note about this clone: Other nucleotide sequences from this sample produce the same CDR3. The chain uses TRBV28 and TRBJ1-5; a possible D gene is TRBD1 (5 bases). Trimming shortened V by 7 bases and J by 2 bases, and 9 bases separated the two germline ends. There are 13 residues in the CDR3. Germline V gives CDR1 MDHEN, CDR2 SYDVKM. CDR3 nucleotides: TGTGCCAGCACCGGGGGTGGCAATCAGCCCCAGCATTTT. This translates into CASTGGGNQPQHF.

Concerning this clone: Other DNA sequences in the sample encode the same CDR3. The chain couples TRBV5-6 to TRBJ2-7; D is perhaps TRBD1 (6 bases). The CDR3 has 15 residues. V lost 5 bases and J 5 bases, leaving 20 bases between the germline ends. Per the germline V gene, CDR1 is SGHDT and CDR2 is YYEEEE. The CDR3 loop reads CASSRGFTEHHEQYF. CDR3 sequence (DNA): TGTGCCAGCAGTAGGGGGTTCACGGAGCACCACGAGCAGTACTTC.

V is TRBV27 and J is TRBJ2-7, with D hard to call. The CDR3 consists of 14 residues. Trimming stripped 3 bases from V and 2 bases from J, with 11 bases between. Germline V gene sequence: CDR1 MNHEY, CDR2 SMNVEV (reference sequence). CDR3 sequence (DNA): TGTGCCAGCAGTTTCCGGGCGCAACCCTACGAGCAGTACTTC. Translated: CASSFRAQPYEQYF.

The chain combines TRBV27 with TRBJ2-3; 7 nucleotides match TRBD1. Looked up from germline, CDR1 is MNHEY and CDR2 is SMNVEV (reference sequence). Trimming at V came to 6 bases and at J to 8 bases, leaving 11 bases not matched to a gene. This CDR3 spans 14 amino acids. The CDR3 reads CASRGQWSSSTQYF. DNA for the CDR3: TGTGCCAGCAGGGGACAGTGGAGTAGTAGTACGCAGTATTTT.

The genes are TRBV5-6 and TRBJ1-2; TRBD1 matches 9 bases. V shed 8 bases, J shed 4 bases, and the junction held 15 bases outside the gene matches. The CDR3 is 16 residues long. Germline lookup yields CDR1 SGHDT and CDR2 YYEEEE. This CDR3 is CARWKPGQGKGYGYTF. The CDR3, as DNA: TGTGCCAGATGGAAACCCGGACAGGGGAAAGGCTATGGCTACACCTTC.

With regard to this clone: Other DNA sequences in the sample encode the same CDR3. The chain uses TRBV27 and TRBJ2-7; D gene ambiguous. The CDR3 covers 13 residues. Per germline, CDR1 MNHEY and CDR2 SMNVEV (reference sequence). Trimming removed 3 bases at V and 2 bases at J, with 8 bases between. The CDR3 protein is CASSFSATYEQYF. DNA for the CDR3: TGTGCCAGCAGTTTCAGCGCTACCTACGAGCAGTACTTC.

This chain uses TRBV7-9 with TRBJ2-7, with D possibly TRBD2 on 6 matching bases. The germline CDR1 and CDR2 sequences are SEHNR and FQNEAQ (reference sequence). V gave up 11 bases and J gave up 5 bases, with 19 bases separating them. The CDR3 extends over 13 amino acids. CDR3 loop: CAGGSPGSHEQYF. In DNA, the CDR3 is TGTGCCGGGGGGAGCCCAGGGTCACACGAGCAGTACTTC.

With regard to this clone: Other DNA variants within this sample encode the same CDR3. V gene TRBV4-3 combines with J gene TRBJ2-7; 8 bases are shared with TRBD1. J was trimmed by 3 bases and V by 0 bases; bases with no gene match: 4. CDR3 length equals 15 residues. Germline lookup yields CDR1 LGHNA and CDR2 YSLEER. CDR3 residues: CASSQDRTGSYEQYF. The DNA for the CDR3 is TGCGCCAGCAGCCAAGATAGGACAGGGAGCTACGAGCAGTACTTC.

V usage is TRBV28 and J usage is TRBJ2-5, with 8 bases matching TRBD1. J gave up 5 bases and V 6 bases, and 8 bases lay outside the gene matches. CDR3 length equals 14 residues. The germline V gene encodes CDR1 MDHEN and CDR2 SYDVKM. CDR3 residues: CASRRSGGRETQYF. In DNA, the CDR3 is TGTGCCAGCAGGCGATCAGGGGGCCGTGAGACCCAGTACTTC.

The chain uses TRBV27 and TRBJ2-7, with a tentative D call TRBD2 (5 bases). V lost 2 bases, J lost 1 base, and 12 bases lay in between. CDR1 and CDR2 from the germline V gene are MNHEY and SMNVEV (reference sequence). The CDR3 totals 15 residues. CDR3 nucleotide sequence: TGTGCCAGCAGTTTACGAGGGCCTGGGTCCTACGAGCAGTACTTC. It yields the protein CASSLRGPGSYEQYF.

V usage is TRBV28 and J usage is TRBJ2-3; D not certain. Between the trimmed V and J ends, which lost 4 bases and 1 base, there was a span of 9 bases. The length of the CDR3 is 14 residues. The V gene's germline CDR1 is MDHEN and CDR2 SYDVKM. CDR3 protein: CASSSPGRTDTQYF. CDR3 nucleotide sequence: TGTGCCAGCAGTTCTCCAGGCCGCACAGATACGCAGTATTTT. Complete variable domain (other parts from reference TRBV28 and TRBJ2-3): DVKVTQSSRYLVKRTGEKVFLECVQDMDHENMFWYRQDPGLGLRLIYFSYDVKMKEKGDIPEGYSVSREKKERFSLILESASTNQTSMYLCASSSPGRTDTQYFGPGTRLTVL.

Points on this clone: A much larger clone differs by one base, so this may be a read error. The rearrangement joins TRBV9 to TRBJ2-2, with D hard to call. Germline CDR1 and CDR2: SGDLS and YYNGEE. The CDR3 has 12 residues. In DNA, the CDR3 is TGTGTCAGCAGCGTTAACACCGGGGAGCTGTTTTTT. Its protein is CVSSVNTGELFF.

The V gene is TRBV6-5, the J gene TRBJ2-3, with D maybe TRBD2 (5 bases). Trimming removed 6 bases at V and 1 base at J, with 11 bases between. The V gene's germline CDR1 is MNHEY and CDR2 SVGAGI. The CDR3 has 14 amino acids. DNA for the CDR3: TGTGCCAGCAGATGGGCGGAGGGCACAGATACGCAGTATTTT. Translation gives CASRWAEGTDTQYF.